What follows describes a single T cell receptor (beta chain). Its antigen is not known. The junction departs from germline at one end; a sequencing error may be responsible. The source of the sample is a study of Graves' ophthalmopathy and Graves' hyperthyroidism. Study results and limitations: In blood, most expanded thyroid clonotypes above 0.001 frequency were also detected.

Germline V CDR1 and CDR2: KGHDR, SFDVKD. The length of the CDR3 is 17 residues. CDR3 regions of TCR beta were amplified from RNA transcripts. The first round was an RT-PCR with HTBI primers, and the second round was a multiplex PCR. TCRdb reanalysed the multiplex PCR reads using MiXCR and keeps one entry per CDR3 protein. The sample records about 740,000 distinct CDR3 sequences, roughly 41% being singletons. This sequence originates from an adult man with Graves' ophthalmopathy. This chain links TRBV24-1 with TRBJ1-5; tentative D call: TRBD1 (6 bases). Input material: peripheral blood. The CDR3 sequence is CASTERGRGMKGQLQHF. CDR3 DNA: TGTGCCAGCACCGAAAGGGGCAGGGGAATGAAGGGTCAGCTCCAGCATTTT.